This TCR beta chain was obtained from a study of shared T cell receptors in the human thymus. The CDR3 extends over 17 amino acids. Germline V gene lookup returns CDR1 SNHLY and CDR2 FYNNEI. The ends lost 6 bases at V and 5 bases at J; junction bases unmatched: 18. Libraries were prepared by immunoSEQ multiplex PCR; TCRdb keeps only in-frame clonotypes and omits some of them. Of hundreds of thousands of clones listed, 78% are singletons. The same sample was also used in a study of human thymus T cells. As that report states: Healthy Finnish infants undergoing corrective surgery for congenital heart defects were used as donors. Resections from corrective heart surgery supplied the thymus tissue.

The chain carries TRBV2 and TRBJ2-5; the match to TRBD2 covers 7 bases. The specimen was thymocytes. This clonotype was obtained from a boy under two years old with a congenital heart defect. The CDR3 loop reads CASSGFGGGPVPETQYF. CDR3 sequence (DNA): TGTGCCAGCAGCGGCTTCGGGGGAGGGCCAGTGCCGGAGACCCAGTACTTC.